The source of this TCR beta chain is a study of CD8+ T cells in alopecia areata. The CDR3 totals 14 residues. Germline CDR1 and CDR2: MGHRA and YSYEKL. The V end lost 0 bases, the J end lost 4 bases, and 9 bases lay between the germline ends. A word on this clone: Its cognate antigen is unknown.

In each case, RNA was isolated and then reverse transcribed into cDNA as the sequencing template. Assay used: immunoSEQ multiplex PCR; TCRdb lists only in-frame clones, some missing. The sample holds over 100,000 clones, 49% seen once. The study team obtained lesional scalp punch biopsies and peripheral blood from alopecia areata patients. Sorted populations comprised CD4+ and CD8+ T cells obtained from PBMCs. Points from the study as a whole: It was lesional scalp, especially alopecia totalis/universalis, that showed higher clonality than normal scalp.

Source: CD8+ T cells sorted from blood, taken at week 0. The gene calls are TRBV4-1 and TRBJ1-1; unclear D gene. This TCR came from a human donor with alopecia areata. This chain's CDR3 is CASSQERESTEAFF. In nucleotides, the CDR3 is TGCGCCAGCAGCCAAGAACGGGAGAGCACTGAAGCTTTCTTT.